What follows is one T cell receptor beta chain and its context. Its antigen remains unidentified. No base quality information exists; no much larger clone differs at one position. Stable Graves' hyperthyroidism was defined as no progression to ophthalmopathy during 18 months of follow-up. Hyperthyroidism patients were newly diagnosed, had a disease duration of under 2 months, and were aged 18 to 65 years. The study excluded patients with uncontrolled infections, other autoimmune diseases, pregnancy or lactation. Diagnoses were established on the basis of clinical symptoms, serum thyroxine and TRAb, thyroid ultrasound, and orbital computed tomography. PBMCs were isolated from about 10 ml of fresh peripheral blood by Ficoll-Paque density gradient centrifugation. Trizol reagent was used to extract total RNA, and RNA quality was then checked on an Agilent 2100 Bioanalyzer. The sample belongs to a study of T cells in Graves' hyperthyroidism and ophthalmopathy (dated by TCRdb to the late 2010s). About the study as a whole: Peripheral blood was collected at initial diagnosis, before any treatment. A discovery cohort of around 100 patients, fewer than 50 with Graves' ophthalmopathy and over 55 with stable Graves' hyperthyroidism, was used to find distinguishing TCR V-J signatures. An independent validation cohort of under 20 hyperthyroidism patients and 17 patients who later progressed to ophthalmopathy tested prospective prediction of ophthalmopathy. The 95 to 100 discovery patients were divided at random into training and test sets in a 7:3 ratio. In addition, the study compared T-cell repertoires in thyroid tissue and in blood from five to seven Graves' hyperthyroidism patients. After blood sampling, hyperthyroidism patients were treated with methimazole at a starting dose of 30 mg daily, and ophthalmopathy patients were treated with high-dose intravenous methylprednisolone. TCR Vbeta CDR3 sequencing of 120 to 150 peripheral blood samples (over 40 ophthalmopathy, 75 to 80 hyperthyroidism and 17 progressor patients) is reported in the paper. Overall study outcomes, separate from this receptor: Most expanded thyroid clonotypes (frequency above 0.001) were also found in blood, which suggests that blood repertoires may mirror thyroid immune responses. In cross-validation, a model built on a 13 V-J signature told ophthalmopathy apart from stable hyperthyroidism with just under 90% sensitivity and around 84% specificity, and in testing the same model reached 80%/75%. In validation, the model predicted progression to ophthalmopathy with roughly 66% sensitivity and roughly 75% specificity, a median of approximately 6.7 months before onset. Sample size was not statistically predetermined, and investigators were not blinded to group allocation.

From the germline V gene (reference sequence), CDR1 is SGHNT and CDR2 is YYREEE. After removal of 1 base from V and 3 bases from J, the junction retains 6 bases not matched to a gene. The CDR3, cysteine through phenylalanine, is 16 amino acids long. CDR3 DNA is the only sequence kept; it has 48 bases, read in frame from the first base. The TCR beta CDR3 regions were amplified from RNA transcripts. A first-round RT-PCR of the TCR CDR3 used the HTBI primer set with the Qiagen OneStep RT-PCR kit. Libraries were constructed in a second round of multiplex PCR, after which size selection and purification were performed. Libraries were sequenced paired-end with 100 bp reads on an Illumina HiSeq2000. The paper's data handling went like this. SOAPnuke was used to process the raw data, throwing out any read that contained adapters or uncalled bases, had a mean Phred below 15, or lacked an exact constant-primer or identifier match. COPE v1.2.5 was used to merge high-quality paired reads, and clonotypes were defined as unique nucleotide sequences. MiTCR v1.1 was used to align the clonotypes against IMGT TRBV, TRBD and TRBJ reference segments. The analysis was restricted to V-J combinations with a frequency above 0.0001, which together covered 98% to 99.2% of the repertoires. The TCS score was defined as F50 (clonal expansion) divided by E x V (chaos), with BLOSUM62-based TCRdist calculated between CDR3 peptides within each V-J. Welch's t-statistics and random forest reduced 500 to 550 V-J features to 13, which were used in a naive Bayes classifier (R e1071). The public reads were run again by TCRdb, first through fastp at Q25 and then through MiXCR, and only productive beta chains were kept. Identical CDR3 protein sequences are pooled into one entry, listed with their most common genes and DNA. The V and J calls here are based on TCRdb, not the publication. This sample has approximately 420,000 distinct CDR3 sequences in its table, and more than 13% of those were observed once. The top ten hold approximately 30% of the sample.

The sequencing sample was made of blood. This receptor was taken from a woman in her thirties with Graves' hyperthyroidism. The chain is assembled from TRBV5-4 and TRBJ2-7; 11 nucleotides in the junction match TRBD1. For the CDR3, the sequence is CASSLSTGQGGYEQYF. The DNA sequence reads TGTGCCAGCAGCTTGTCGACGGGACAGGGGGGCTACGAGCAGTACTTC.